This TCR beta chain is drawn from a study of T-cell reconstitution after alpha-beta-depleted transplantation in children. During its preparation, the TCRbeta library received unique molecular identifiers. Via MiXCR, TCRdb re-called the PCR reads, giving one row per CDR3 protein. The profile shows over 450,000 distinct CDR3 sequences, over 9.5% of them singletons. This clonotype was observed many times. The antigen is unknown. Study-level points and caveats: Alpha-beta T cells about two months after transplant reportedly derived from several hundred expanded graft clones. One year after transplant, T-cell counts and diversity came mostly from newly produced T cells. In some patients, recipient T cells and intrathymic progenitors surviving conditioning explained high day-60 diversity.

The clonotype comes from a child aged 2 to 10 with inherited bone marrow failure, due to receive a stem cell transplant. The sample was PBMCs, taken before TCRalphabeta/CD19-depleted stem cell transplant.

The CDR3 DNA reads TGTGCCAGCAGCTTTGCCCCTGACAGGGGGCTTTACAATGAGCAGTTCTTC. Its protein product is CASSFAPDRGLYNEQFF. The rearrangement joins TRBV7-9 to TRBJ2-1, with 10 positions matching TRBD1. CDR3 length equals 17 residues. Trimming took 3 bases from V and 4 from J; bases not matched to a gene: 9. CDR1 SEHNR and CDR2 FQNEAQ come from the germline V gene (reference sequence).